The entry below describes one T cell receptor beta chain. Unmatched junction bases numbered 5, after V lost 3 bases and J lost 4 bases. CDR1 and CDR2 (germline): KGHSH, LQKENI. This CDR3 has 15 residues. This sample stems from a study of shared clonotypes between healthy human individuals. The data were produced by immunoSEQ multiplex PCR, yet TCRdb's version contains in-frame clones alone and is incomplete. The table records millions of clones, around 94% of them present only once. Sequencing was done on a sample of naive CD4+ T cells sorted from blood. As for subset: CD45RA+ positively selected. The sequence was collected from a young man in good health. The chain combines TRBV18 with TRBJ1-3, with 8 bases that match TRBD1. CDR3 loop: CASSPSTGVGNTIYF. The CDR3, as DNA: TGTGCCAGCTCACCCTCGACAGGGGTCGGAAACACCATATATTTT. The variable domain in full, completed from reference TRBV18 and TRBJ1-3, reads NAGVMQNPRHLVRRRGQEARLRCSPMKGHSHVYWYRQLPEEGLKFMVYLQKENIIDESGMPKERFSAEFPKEGPSILRIQQVVRGDSAAYFCASSPSTGVGNTIYFGEGSWLTVV.